The rows below give T cell receptor beta chains drawn from one sample of a study of siplizumab effects on memory and regulatory T cells. The assay was immunoSEQ multiplex PCR, and TCRdb's table has in-frame clones only and misses some. Among some 100,000 clones listed, 92% were seen once. Sequences were obtained from Tregs sorted from blood. All receptors derive from a human donor in good health. CDR3s include the opening cysteine and the closing phenylalanine or tryptophan. The order of the fields is J gene, clone size, D gene, V gene, CDR3 protein, CDR3 DNA. D genes are given only for firm matches. Expanded clones get a size class; other rows say once, few or many, or leave the size out.

j_gene: TRBJ2-7
abundance: -
d_gene: -
v_gene: TRBV2
CDR3aa: CASGAPGSSYEQYF
CDR3nt: TGTGCCAGCGGGGCACCGGGAAGCTCCTACGAGCAGTACTTC

j_gene: TRBJ2-2
abundance: -
d_gene: TRBD1
v_gene: TRBV9
CDR3aa: CASTPGGGQGIGELFF
CDR3nt: TGTGCCAGCACCCCAGGTGGGGGACAGGGCATCGGGGAGCTGTTTTTT

j_gene: TRBJ2-1
abundance: -
d_gene: -
v_gene: TRBV29-1
CDR3aa: CSVEAPRGGPEVNEQFF
CDR3nt: TGCAGCGTTGAAGCCCCAAGGGGGGGCCCTGAGGTTAATGAGCAGTTCTTC

j_gene: TRBJ2-3
abundance: -
d_gene: -
v_gene: TRBV9
CDR3aa: CASSVASGSGDTQYF
CDR3nt: TGTGCCAGCAGCGTAGCTTCCGGGAGCGGGGATACGCAGTATTTT

j_gene: TRBJ1-2
abundance: -
d_gene: -
v_gene: TRBV5-1
CDR3aa: CASSLEQGRGGYTF
CDR3nt: TGCGCCAGCAGCTTGGAACAGGGTAGGGGTGGCTACACCTTC

j_gene: TRBJ2-7
abundance: -
d_gene: -
v_gene: TRBV7-9
CDR3aa: CASSSISGGRVYEQYF
CDR3nt: TGTGCCAGCAGCTCTATATCCGGCGGCAGGGTCTACGAGCAGTACTTC

j_gene: TRBJ2-1
abundance: -
d_gene: -
v_gene: TRBV28
CDR3aa: CASSLIGARNEQFF
CDR3nt: TGTGCCAGCAGTTTGATCGGGGCGCGGAATGAGCAGTTCTTC

j_gene: TRBJ1-5
abundance: -
d_gene: TRBD1
v_gene: TRBV10-1
CDR3aa: CASSEGARGVRNQPQHF
CDR3nt: TGCGCCAGCAGCGAGGGGGCTAGGGGGGTCCGAAATCAGCCCCAGCATTTT

j_gene: TRBJ2-5
abundance: once
d_gene: TRBD1
v_gene: TRBV5-4
CDR3aa: CASSLGDRQETQYF
CDR3nt: TGTGCCAGCAGCTTGGGGGACAGACAAGAGACCCAGTACTTC

j_gene: TRBJ2-5
abundance: -
d_gene: TRBD1
v_gene: TRBV11-1
CDR3aa: CASSPSPLDRGQETQYF
CDR3nt: TGTGCCAGCAGTCCTTCGCCTTTGGACAGGGGACAAGAGACCCAGTACTTC

j_gene: TRBJ2-3
abundance: -
d_gene: TRBD1
v_gene: TRBV7-3
CDR3aa: CASSLIPGQGAKDTQYF
CDR3nt: TGTGCCAGCAGCTTAATCCCGGGACAGGGGGCGAAAGATACGCAGTATTTT

j_gene: TRBJ1-1
abundance: few
d_gene: -
v_gene: TRBV30
CDR3aa: CAWSKRRPEAFF
CDR3nt: TGTGCCTGGAGCAAACGACGGCCTGAAGCTTTCTTT

j_gene: TRBJ2-1
abundance: -
d_gene: -
v_gene: TRBV5-1
CDR3aa: CASSRGDPGQFF
CDR3nt: TGCGCCAGCAGCCGAGGGGACCCGGGGCAGTTCTTC

j_gene: TRBJ2-1
abundance: -
d_gene: TRBD2
v_gene: TRBV4-1
CDR3aa: CASSSMGTSDYNEQFF
CDR3nt: TGCGCCAGCAGCTCTATGGGGACTAGCGACTACAATGAGCAGTTCTTC

j_gene: TRBJ2-3
abundance: -
d_gene: TRBD2
v_gene: TRBV11-2
CDR3aa: CASSPGGGPRDTQYF
CDR3nt: TGTGCCAGCAGCCCCGGGGGGGGACCCCGAGATACGCAGTATTTT

j_gene: TRBJ1-2
abundance: -
d_gene: -
v_gene: TRBV10-3
CDR3aa: CAISDSSHGYTF
CDR3nt: TGTGCCATCAGTGACTCAAGCCATGGCTACACCTTC

j_gene: TRBJ2-7
abundance: -
d_gene: -
v_gene: TRBV5-1
CDR3aa: CASSLSLQEDEQYF
CDR3nt: TGCGCCAGCAGCTTGTCTCTCCAGGAGGACGAGCAGTACTTC

j_gene: TRBJ2-7
abundance: -
d_gene: -
v_gene: TRBV10-1
CDR3aa: CASSESGGEHEQYF
CDR3nt: TGCGCCAGCAGTGAGTCAGGAGGGGAACACGAGCAGTACTTC

j_gene: TRBJ2-7
abundance: -
d_gene: TRBD1
v_gene: TRBV5-4
CDR3aa: CASSRTGSEQYF
CDR3nt: TGTGCCAGCAGTCGGACAGGGAGCGAGCAGTACTTC

j_gene: TRBJ2-3
abundance: -
d_gene: -
v_gene: TRBV7-9
CDR3aa: CASSLRDPLSDTQYF
CDR3nt: TGTGCCAGCAGCTTAAGGGACCCGTTGTCAGATACGCAGTATTTT

j_gene: TRBJ1-5
abundance: -
d_gene: TRBD1
v_gene: TRBV28
CDR3aa: CGPTGDSQPQHF
CDR3nt: TGTGGCCCGACAGGGGATAGTCAGCCCCAGCATTTT

j_gene: TRBJ2-3
abundance: -
d_gene: TRBD2
v_gene: TRBV27
CDR3aa: CASSLSGIGGDTQYF
CDR3nt: TGTGCCAGCAGTCTTAGCGGGATCGGTGGAGATACGCAGTATTTT

j_gene: TRBJ2-1
abundance: -
d_gene: -
v_gene: TRBV18
CDR3aa: CASSPSRDNEQFF
CDR3nt: TGTGCCAGCTCACCGTCACGGGACAATGAGCAGTTCTTC

j_gene: TRBJ2-7
abundance: -
d_gene: -
v_gene: TRBV6-6
CDR3aa: CASSYFTGFGYEQYF
CDR3nt: TGTGCCAGCAGTTATTTCACAGGGTTCGGCTACGAGCAGTACTTC

j_gene: TRBJ1-2
abundance: -
d_gene: -
v_gene: TRBV6-6
CDR3aa: CASSGEERFNYGYTF
CDR3nt: TGTGCCAGCAGTGGGGAGGAGAGATTTAACTATGGCTACACCTTC

j_gene: TRBJ2-7
abundance: -
d_gene: -
v_gene: TRBV10-3
CDR3aa: CAISENPTGTYEQYF
CDR3nt: TGTGCCATCAGTGAAAACCCGACGGGGACCTACGAGCAGTACTTC

j_gene: TRBJ1-1
abundance: -
d_gene: TRBD1
v_gene: TRBV6-1
CDR3aa: CASRPGQGANTEAFF
CDR3nt: TGTGCCAGCCGACCGGGACAGGGGGCGAACACTGAAGCTTTCTTT

j_gene: TRBJ2-1
abundance: -
d_gene: TRBD1
v_gene: TRBV11-1
CDR3aa: CASSLYRAQGWNEQFF
CDR3nt: TGTGCCAGCAGCTTATATAGGGCACAGGGGTGGAATGAGCAGTTCTTC

j_gene: TRBJ1-6
abundance: -
d_gene: TRBD1
v_gene: TRBV2
CDR3aa: CASTQRDSNSPLHF
CDR3nt: TGTGCCAGCACCCAAAGGGACAGTAATTCACCCCTCCACTTT

j_gene: TRBJ1-1
abundance: once
d_gene: -
v_gene: TRBV5-5
CDR3aa: CASSFGGGAEAFF
CDR3nt: TGTGCCAGCAGCTTCGGTGGAGGAGCTGAAGCTTTCTTT

j_gene: TRBJ2-5
abundance: -
d_gene: -
v_gene: TRBV10-2
CDR3aa: CASRGQSEETQYF
CDR3nt: TGCGCCAGCAGGGGCCAATCCGAAGAGACCCAGTACTTC

j_gene: TRBJ2-1
abundance: -
d_gene: -
v_gene: TRBV7-8
CDR3aa: CASSLERDTPYNEQFF
CDR3nt: TGTGCCAGCAGCTTAGAGCGGGACACCCCCTACAATGAGCAGTTCTTC